This T cell receptor (beta chain) was recorded in a study of spatial heterogeneity in lung cancer. General study findings and limits: There was tracking of ubiquitous and regional nonsynonymous mutations by the respective counts of ubiquitous and regional expanded TCRs. It was estimated that coverage of tumor T cells reached around 6.3% for alpha chains and approximately 13% for beta chains. Tracking of tumor mutation counts was seen in expanded intratumoral alpha and beta TCR counts.

This clonotype occurred a few times. Its antigen is not known. Between the trimmed V and J ends, which lost 5 bases and 5 bases, there was a span of 12 bases. This CDR3 contains 13 residues. Germline-derived CDR1 and CDR2 are SEHNR and FQNEAQ (reference sequence). Time point here: sample taken at primary tumor resection. Unsorted whole RNA of tumor, nontumor lung or frozen PBMC was sequenced. Each TCR cDNA molecule bore a unique molecular identifier. MiXCR, run by TCRdb on the 5' RACE reads, gives a single entry per CDR3 protein. The sample yields about 22,000 distinct CDR3 sequences, 8% to 10% seen once.

The receptor's source is a male donor with early-stage non-small cell lung cancer. The V and J genes are TRBV7-9 and TRBJ2-5, with D perhaps matching TRBD2 (5 bases). This specimen consisted of lung tumor tissue, obtained at surgery. CDR3 coding DNA: TGTGCCAGCAGCGAACTAGATTGGGAGACCCAGTACTTC. Protein sequence: CASSELDWETQYF.